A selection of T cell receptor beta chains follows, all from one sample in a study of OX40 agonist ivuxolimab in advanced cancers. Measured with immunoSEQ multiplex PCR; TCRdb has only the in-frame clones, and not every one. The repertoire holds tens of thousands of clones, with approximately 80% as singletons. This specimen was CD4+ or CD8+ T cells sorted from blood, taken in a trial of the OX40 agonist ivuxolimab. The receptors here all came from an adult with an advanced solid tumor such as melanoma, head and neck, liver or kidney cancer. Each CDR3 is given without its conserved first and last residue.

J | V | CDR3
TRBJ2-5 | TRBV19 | ASRGNGETQY
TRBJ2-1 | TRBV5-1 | ASSSIAGGSYNEQF
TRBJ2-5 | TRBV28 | ASSFQRGKVQETQY
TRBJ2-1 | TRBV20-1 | SVLGYNEQF
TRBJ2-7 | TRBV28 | ASSLSGSSYEQY
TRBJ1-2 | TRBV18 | ASSPWTGSIYGYT
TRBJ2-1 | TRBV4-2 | ASSRGVWESYNEQF
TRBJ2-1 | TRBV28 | ASSLMDRGPHDEQF
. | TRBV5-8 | ASNKQGSHEQY
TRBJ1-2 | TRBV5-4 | ASSSIFPRQGKANYGYT
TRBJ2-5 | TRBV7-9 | ASSLHLAGEETQY
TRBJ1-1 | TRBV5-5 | ASSTGQGATEAF
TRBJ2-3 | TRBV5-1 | ASSPAAGGGTDTQY
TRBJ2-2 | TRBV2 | AAEWGGRVNTGELF
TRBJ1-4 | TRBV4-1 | ASSRNRDPWEKLF
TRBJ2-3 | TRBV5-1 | ASSLDGGATDTQY
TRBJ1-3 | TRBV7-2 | ASSLAQGGFSSGNTIY
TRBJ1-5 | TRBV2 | ASRQGLSNQPQH
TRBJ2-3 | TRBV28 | ASSPTRGRALGWVDTQY
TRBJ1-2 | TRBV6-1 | ASRKDLSGIYGYT
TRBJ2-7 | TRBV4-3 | ASSQDELYEQY
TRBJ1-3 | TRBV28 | ASSLDQGWSGNTIY
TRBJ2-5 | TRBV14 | ASSRTGGLPGETQY
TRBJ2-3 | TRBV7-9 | ASSLALAGKKRDTQY
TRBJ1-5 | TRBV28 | ASSSATGLPQH
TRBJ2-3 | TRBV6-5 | ASSERGDTDTQY
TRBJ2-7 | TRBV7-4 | ASLNIPGGPAEEQY
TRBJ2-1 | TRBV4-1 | ASSQGLAGALKGIHEQF